This TCR beta chain originates from a study of cytomegalovirus exposure and HLA in healthy donors. Study overall: Counted in an early data release were some 81 million unique TCRs from HLA-typed donors.

General study results and limits: It was confirmed in vitro that three of the CMV-associated chains were specific for CMV antigens. Rarity characterized most TCR sequences, yet some public TCRs appeared in many donors. According to a later analysis, most TCR beta chains associated with CMV appeared HLA-restricted.

For this clone: Its target is not known.

PCR was performed using 60 Vbeta and 13 Jbeta primers. Profiled with immunoSEQ multiplex PCR; TCRdb holds only in-frame clones, not every one. Of 150,000 to 200,000 clones in the sample, 79% were seen once. This CDR3 region has 15 residues. Trimming took off 0 bases at V and 5 bases at J, with 13 bases between the two ends. Germline assignment: CDR1 LNHNV and CDR2 YYDKDF (reference sequence). The sample consisted of PBMCs. J is TRBJ1-1 and V is TRBV15, with unresolved D. This clonotype originated in a woman between 50 and 59 years old in good health and CMV-seronegative. CDR3 sequence reads: CATSRDRGERTEAFF. Here the CDR3 DNA reads TGTGCCACCAGCAGAGATCGGGGAGAAAGAACTGAAGCTTTCTTT.